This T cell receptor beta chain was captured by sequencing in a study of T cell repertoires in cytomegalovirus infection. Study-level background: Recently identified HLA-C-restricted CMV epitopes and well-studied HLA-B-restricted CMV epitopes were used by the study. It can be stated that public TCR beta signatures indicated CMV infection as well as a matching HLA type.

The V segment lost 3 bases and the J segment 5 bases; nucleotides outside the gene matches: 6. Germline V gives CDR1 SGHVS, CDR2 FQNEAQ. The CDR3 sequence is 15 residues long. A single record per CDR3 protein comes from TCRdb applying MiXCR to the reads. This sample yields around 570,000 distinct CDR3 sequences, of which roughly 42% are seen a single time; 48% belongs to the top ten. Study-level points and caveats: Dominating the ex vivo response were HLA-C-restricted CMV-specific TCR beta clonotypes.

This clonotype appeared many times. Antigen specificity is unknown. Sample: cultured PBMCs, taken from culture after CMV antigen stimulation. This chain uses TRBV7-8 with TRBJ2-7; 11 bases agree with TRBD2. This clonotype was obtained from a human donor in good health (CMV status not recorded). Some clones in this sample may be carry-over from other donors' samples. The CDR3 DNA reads TGTGCCAGCAGCTTTAGCGGGAGGGCCTTTAACGAGCAGTACTTC. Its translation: CASSFSGRAFNEQYF.